The 4 T cell receptor beta chains below were found in one sample sequenced in a study of blood T cell repertoires in COVID-19. Measured with immunoSEQ multiplex PCR; TCRdb has only the in-frame clones, and not every one. The sample has 140,000 or so clones, approximately 81% seen once; the top ten hold 7% to 10%. The sequenced sample consisted of peripheral blood. The receptors here all came from a human donor in a cohort sampled during active COVID-19.

This clone was picked up a small number of times. The V call is TRBV4-1, the J call TRBJ2-7; 7 bases fit TRBD1. CDR1 is MGHRA and CDR2 is YSYEKL in the germline V gene. The CDR3 runs to 14 residues. Trimming took 1 base from V and 5 from J; bases not matched to a gene: 5. The CDR3 here is CASSQATGFHEQYF. The CDR3 region has the DNA TGCGCCAGCAGCCAAGCGACAGGGTTCCACGAGCAGTACTTC.

The chain combines TRBV6-2 or TRBV6-3 with TRBJ1-2; possible D gene TRBD1, 5 bases. Germline CDR1 is MNHEY and CDR2 is SVGEGT. This CDR3 is built from 14 residues. The V end was cut by 2 bases, the J end by 8 bases, with 15 bases between. The DNA for the CDR3 is TGTGCCAGCAGTTACGTACCCCAGGGTTCCGGCTACACCTTC. Amino acids: CASSYVPQGSGYTF.

This rearrangement joins TRBV5-6 to TRBJ2-3; D is unresolved. This CDR3 spans 14 amino acids. In germline, CDR1 is SGHDT, CDR2 YYEEEE. Trimming cost V 1 base and J 3 bases, with 9 bases left between them. For the CDR3, the DNA is TGTGCCAGCAGCTTGTCGGTAGTGACAGATACGCAGTATTTT. It is translated as CASSLSVVTDTQYF.

The CDR3 loop reads CASSLGLAESYEQYF. CDR3 in DNA: TGTGCCAGCAGCTTAGGACTAGCGGAGTCCTACGAGCAGTACTTC. The chain couples TRBV11-3 to TRBJ2-7; the match to TRBD2 covers 9 bases. Looked up from germline, CDR1 is SGHNT and CDR2 is YENEEA. With 1 base clipped from V and 1 base from J, the junction kept 2 bases outside the gene matches. The CDR3 totals 15 residues.